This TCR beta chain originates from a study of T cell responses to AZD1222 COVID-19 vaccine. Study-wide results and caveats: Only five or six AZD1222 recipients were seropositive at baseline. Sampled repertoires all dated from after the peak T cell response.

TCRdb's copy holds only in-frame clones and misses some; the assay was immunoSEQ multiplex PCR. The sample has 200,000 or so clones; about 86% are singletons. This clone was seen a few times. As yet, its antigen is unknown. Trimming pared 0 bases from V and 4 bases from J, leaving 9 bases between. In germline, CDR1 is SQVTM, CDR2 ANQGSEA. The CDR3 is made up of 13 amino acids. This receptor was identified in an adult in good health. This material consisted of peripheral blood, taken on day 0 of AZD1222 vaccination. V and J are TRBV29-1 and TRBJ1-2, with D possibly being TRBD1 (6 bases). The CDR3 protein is CSVEDGTTYGYTF. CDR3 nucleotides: TGCAGCGTTGAAGACGGGACAACCTATGGCTACACCTTC.